The clone carrying this T cell receptor beta chain was seen more than once but under ten times. As yet, its antigen is unknown. Generated by immunoSEQ multiplex PCR, the TCRdb table keeps only in-frame clones and is missing some. The table records 200,000 to 300,000 clones, 80% to 95% of them present only once. The sample originates from a study of T cell responses to AZD1222 COVID-19 vaccine. Looked up from germline, CDR1 is LNHDA and CDR2 is SQIVND (reference sequence). V lost 1 base and J 3 bases, leaving 10 bases between the germline ends. The CDR3 loop spans 14 amino acids. General observations from the study: Spike-specific TCR breadth and depth both grew after two AZD1222 doses. Repertoires were sampled only after the peak T cell response. Among spike-specific TCRs, nearly half reportedly target unmutated variant regions. Among the donors, most were white British and more were female, and clonal diversity was possibly underestimated.

The TCR was taken from an adult in good health. This chain connects TRBV19 to TRBJ2-7; D not resolved. The sample consisted of peripheral blood, taken on day 0 of AZD1222 vaccination. DNA for the CDR3: TGTGCCAGTAGTATAGCACAAGGGTACTACGAGCAGTACTTC. It translates to CASSIAQGYYEQYF.